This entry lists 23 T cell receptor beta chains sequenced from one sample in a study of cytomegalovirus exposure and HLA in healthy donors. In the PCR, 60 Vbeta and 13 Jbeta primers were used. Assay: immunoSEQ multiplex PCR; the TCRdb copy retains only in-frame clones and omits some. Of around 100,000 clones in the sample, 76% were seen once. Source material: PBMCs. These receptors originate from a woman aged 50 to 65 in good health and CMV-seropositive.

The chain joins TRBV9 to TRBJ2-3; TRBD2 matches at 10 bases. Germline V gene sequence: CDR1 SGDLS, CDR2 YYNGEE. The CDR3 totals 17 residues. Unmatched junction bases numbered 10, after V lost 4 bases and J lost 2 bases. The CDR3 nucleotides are TGTGCCAGCAGCACCGGCCTTCTAGCGGGGGACACAGATACGCAGTATTTT. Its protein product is CASSTGLLAGDTDTQYF.

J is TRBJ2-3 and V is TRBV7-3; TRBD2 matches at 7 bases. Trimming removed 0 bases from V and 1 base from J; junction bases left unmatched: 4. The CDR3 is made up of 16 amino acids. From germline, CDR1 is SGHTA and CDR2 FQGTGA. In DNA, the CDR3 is TGTGCCAGCAGCTTAACGGCGCTAGCGGGCACAGATACGCAGTATTTT. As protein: CASSLTALAGTDTQYF.

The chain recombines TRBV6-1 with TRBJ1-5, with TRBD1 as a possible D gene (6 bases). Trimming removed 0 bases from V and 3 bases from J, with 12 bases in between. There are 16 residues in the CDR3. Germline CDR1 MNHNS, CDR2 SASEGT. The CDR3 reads CASSEARGQLNQPQHF. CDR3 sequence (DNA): TGTGCCAGCAGTGAAGCTAGAGGACAGCTCAATCAGCCCCAGCATTTT.

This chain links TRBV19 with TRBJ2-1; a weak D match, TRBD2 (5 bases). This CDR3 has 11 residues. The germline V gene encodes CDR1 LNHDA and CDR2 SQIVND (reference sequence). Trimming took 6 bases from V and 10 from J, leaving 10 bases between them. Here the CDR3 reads CASRGDWEQFF. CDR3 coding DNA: TGTGCCAGTAGGGGAGACTGGGAGCAGTTCTTC.

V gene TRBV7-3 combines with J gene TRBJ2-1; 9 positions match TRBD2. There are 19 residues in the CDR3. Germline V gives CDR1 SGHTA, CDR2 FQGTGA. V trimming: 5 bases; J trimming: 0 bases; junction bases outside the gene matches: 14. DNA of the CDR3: TGTGCCAGCAGCCGGGGGGGTAATCAGCGGGAGGCCTCCTACAATGAGCAGTTCTTC. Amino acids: CASSRGGNQREASYNEQFF.

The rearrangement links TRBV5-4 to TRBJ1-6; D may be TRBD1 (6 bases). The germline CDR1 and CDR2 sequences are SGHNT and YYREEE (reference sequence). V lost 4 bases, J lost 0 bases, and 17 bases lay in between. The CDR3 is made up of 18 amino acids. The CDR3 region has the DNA TGTGCCAGCAGCCGCGTAAGTGACAGGAGCTCCTATAATTCACCCCTCCACTTT. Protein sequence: CASSRVSDRSSYNSPLHF.

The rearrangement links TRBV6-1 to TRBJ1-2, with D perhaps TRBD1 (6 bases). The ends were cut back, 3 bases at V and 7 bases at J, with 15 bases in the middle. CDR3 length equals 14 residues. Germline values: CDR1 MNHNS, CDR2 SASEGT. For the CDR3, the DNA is TGTGCCAGCAGTGAGGGGGCCAGGAACGCTGGCTACACCTTC. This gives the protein CASSEGARNAGYTF.

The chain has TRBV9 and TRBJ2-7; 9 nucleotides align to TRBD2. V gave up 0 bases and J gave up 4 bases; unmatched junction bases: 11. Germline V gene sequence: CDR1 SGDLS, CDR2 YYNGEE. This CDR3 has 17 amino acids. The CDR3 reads CASSVAGGASGVYEQYF. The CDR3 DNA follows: TGTGCCAGCAGCGTAGCTGGAGGAGCTAGCGGGGTGTACGAGCAGTACTTC.

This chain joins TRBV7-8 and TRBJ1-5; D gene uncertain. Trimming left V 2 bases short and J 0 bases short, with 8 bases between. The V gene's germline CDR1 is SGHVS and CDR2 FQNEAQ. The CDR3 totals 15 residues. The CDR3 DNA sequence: TGTGCCAGCAGCTTAACAGATTATAGCAATCAGCCCCAGCATTTT. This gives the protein CASSLTDYSNQPQHF. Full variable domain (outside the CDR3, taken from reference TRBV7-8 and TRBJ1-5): GAGVSQSPRYKVAKRGQDVALRCDPISGHVSLFWYQQALGQGPEFLTYFQNEAQLDKSGLPSDRFFAERPEGSVSTLKIQRTQQEDSAVYLCASSLTDYSNQPQHFGDGTRLSIL.

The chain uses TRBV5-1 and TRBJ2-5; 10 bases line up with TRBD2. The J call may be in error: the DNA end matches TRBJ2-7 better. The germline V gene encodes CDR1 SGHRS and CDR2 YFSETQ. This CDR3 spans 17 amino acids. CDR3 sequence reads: CASSLEGSGRSSYEQYF. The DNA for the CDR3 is TGCGCCAGCAGCTTGGAGGGTAGCGGGAGGTCCTCCTACGAGCAGTACTTC.

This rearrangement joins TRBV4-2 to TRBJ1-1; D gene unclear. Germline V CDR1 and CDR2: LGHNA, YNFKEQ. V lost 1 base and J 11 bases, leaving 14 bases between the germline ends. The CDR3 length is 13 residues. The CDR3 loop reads CASSQGRREVAFF. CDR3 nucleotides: TGTGCCAGCAGCCAAGGCAGGCGGGAGGTCGCTTTCTTT.

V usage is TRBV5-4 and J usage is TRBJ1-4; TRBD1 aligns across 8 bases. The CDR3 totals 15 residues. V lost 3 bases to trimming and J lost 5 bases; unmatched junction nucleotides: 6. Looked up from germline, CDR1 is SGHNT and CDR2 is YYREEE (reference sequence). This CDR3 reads CASSSGQGGNEKLFF. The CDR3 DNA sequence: TGTGCCAGCAGCTCCGGACAGGGAGGGAATGAAAAACTGTTTTTT. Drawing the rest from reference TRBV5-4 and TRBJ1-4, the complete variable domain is ETGVTQSPTHLIKTRGQQVTLRCSSQSGHNTVSWYQQALGQGPQFIFQYYREEENGRGNFPPRFSGLQFPNYSSELNVNALELDDSALYLCASSSGQGGNEKLFFGSGTQLSVL.

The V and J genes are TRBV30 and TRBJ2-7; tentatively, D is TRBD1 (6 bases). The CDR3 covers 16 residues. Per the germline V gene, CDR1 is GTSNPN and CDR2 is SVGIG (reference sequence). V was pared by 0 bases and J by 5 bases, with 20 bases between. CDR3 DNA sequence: TGTGCCTGGAGTGTCTCTCTTGGCAGGGGCCTCGACGAGCAGTACTTC. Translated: CAWSVSLGRGLDEQYF.

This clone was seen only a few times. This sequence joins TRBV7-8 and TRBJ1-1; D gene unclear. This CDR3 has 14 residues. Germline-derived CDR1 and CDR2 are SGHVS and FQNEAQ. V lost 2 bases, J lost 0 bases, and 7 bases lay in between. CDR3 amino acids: CASSLMRMNTEAFF. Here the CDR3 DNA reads TGTGCCAGCAGCTTAATGCGTATGAACACTGAAGCTTTCTTT.

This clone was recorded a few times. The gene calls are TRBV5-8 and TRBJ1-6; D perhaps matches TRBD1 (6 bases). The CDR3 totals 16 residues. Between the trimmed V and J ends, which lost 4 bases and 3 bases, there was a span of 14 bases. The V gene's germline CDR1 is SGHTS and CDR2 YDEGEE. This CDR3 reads CASSRGEGVYNSPLHF. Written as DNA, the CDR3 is TGTGCCAGCAGCCGCGGGGAGGGGGTCTATAATTCACCCCTCCACTTT. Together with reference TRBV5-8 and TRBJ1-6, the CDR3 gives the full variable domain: EAGVTQSPTHLIKTRGQQATLRCSPISGHTSVYWYQQALGLGLQFLLWYDEGEERNRGNFPPRFSGRQFPNYSSELNVNALELEDSALYLCASSRGEGVYNSPLHFGNGTRLTVT.

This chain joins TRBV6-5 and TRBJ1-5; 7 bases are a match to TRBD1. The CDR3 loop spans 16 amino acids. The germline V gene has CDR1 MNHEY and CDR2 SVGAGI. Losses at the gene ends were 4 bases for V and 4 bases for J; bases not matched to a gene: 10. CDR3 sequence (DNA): TGTGCCAGCAGTTTCTCCGGGACAGCTTCGAATCAGCCCCAGCATTTT. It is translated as CASSFSGTASNQPQHF.

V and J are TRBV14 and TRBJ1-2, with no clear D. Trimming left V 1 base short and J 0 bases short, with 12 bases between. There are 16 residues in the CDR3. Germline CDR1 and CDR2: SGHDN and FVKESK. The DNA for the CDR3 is TGTGCCAGCAGCCAAGGTTCAGTTCCCACTAACTATGGCTACACCTTC. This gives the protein CASSQGSVPTNYGYTF. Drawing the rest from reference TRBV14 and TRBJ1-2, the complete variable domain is EAGVTQFPSHSVIEKGQTVTLRCDPISGHDNLYWYRRVMGKEIKFLLHFVKESKQDESGMPNNRFLAERTGGTYSTLKVQPAELEDSGVYFCASSQGSVPTNYGYTFGSGTRLTVV.

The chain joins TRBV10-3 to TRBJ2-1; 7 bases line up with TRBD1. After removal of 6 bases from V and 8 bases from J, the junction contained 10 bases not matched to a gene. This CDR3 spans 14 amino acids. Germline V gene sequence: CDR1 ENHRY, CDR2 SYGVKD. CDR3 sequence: CAISVTGNFDEQFF. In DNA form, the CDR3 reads TGTGCCATCAGCGTGACAGGGAACTTCGATGAGCAGTTCTTC.

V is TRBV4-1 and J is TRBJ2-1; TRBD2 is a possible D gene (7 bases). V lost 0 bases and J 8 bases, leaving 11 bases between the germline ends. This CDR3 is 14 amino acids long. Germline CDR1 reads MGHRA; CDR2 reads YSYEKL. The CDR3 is CASSQDGEGDEQFF. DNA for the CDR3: TGCGCCAGCAGCCAAGATGGGGAGGGGGATGAGCAGTTCTTC.

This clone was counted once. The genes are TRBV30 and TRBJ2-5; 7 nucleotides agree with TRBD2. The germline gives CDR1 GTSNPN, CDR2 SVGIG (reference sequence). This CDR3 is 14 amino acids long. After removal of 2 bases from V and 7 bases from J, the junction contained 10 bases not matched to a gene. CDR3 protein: CAWSRAGVYGTQYF. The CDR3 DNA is TGTGCCTGGAGTCGGGCGGGGGTATACGGGACCCAGTACTTC.

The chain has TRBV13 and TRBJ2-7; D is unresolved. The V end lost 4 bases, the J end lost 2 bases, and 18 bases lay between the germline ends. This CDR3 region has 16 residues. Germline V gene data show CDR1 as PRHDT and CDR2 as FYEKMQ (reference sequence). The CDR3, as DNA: TGTGCCAGCAGCTCCCGGAGTCTGGAACGAGCCTACGAGCAGTACTTC. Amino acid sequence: CASSSRSLERAYEQYF. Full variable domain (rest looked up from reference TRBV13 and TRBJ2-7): AAGVIQSPRHLIKEKRETATLKCYPIPRHDTVYWYQQGPGQDPQFLISFYEKMQSDKGSIPDRFSAQQFSDYHSELNMSSLELGDSALYFCASSSRSLERAYEQYFGPGTRLTVT.

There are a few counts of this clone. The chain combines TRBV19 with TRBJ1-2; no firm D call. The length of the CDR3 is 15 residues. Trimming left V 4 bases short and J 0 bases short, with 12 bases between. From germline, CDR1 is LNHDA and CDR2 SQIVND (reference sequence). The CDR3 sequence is CASSTQLTANYGYTF. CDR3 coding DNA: TGTGCCAGTAGTACGCAGCTCACAGCTAACTATGGCTACACCTTC.

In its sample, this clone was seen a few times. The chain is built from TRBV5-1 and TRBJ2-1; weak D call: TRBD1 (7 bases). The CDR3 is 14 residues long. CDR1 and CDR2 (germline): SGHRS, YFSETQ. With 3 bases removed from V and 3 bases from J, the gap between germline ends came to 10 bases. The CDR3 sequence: CASSWGDSYNEQFF. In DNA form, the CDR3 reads TGCGCCAGCAGCTGGGGGGACAGCTACAATGAGCAGTTCTTC.